This paragraph covers one T cell receptor beta chain sequence. What antigen it recognizes has not been identified. Per-base qualities were not stored, and no clone one base away is much larger. The sample is drawn from a study of T cell responses to AZD1222 COVID-19 vaccine (dated by TCRdb to 2020 to 2022). With regard to the full study: A total of 230 to 250 trial participants underwent TCR sequencing, of whom nearly 210 had received two doses of AZD1222 and approximately 26 had received two doses of the MenACWY control vaccine. Trial participants were enrolled into age subgroups of 18-55, 56-69 and 70-plus years, which contained around 140, 26 and 57 TCR-sequenced participants, respectively.

The CDR3 regions of human TCRbeta chains were analyzed by immunosequencing. The paper's data handling went like this. TCRs in the repertoires were matched against a reference library of SARS-CoV-2-specific TCRs that had been generated with the MIRA antigen-specificity platform. Breadth meant the fraction of unique TCRs that were SARS-CoV-2-associated, whereas depth meant the fraction of total T cells that were SARS-CoV-2-associated. Each spike-specific TCR was assigned to its reactive spike region and to a CD4 or CD8 class using the MIRA data. Log10-transformed breadth and depth values were compared by one-way ANOVA with Sidak's multiple comparisons tests. TCRdb holds this immuneACCESS table with in-frame rearrangements only. Some clones are missing; in checked studies, unresolved V genes explain under half, and the rest has no known cause. The DNA gave D and trimming, while V, J and clone size come from that table. The table for this sample lists approximately 91,000 clones; less than 95% of them were counted only once. Clones ranked in the top ten supply around 28% of the sample.

Broader findings and caveats from the paper: After two AZD1222 doses, both the breadth and the depth of spike-specific TCRs were significantly higher than at day 0 and than in MenACWY recipients. Participants were mostly white British, with more females than males. The authors suggested clonal diversity may have been underestimated. Conclusions about previously exposed vaccinees are limited because only a handful of AZD1222 recipients were SARS-CoV-2 seropositive at baseline. The whole spike protein was spanned by vaccine-associated CD4 TCRs, and dominant responses were seen in regions 160-218 and 743-854. The 56-69-year group was small, and its depth increase did not reach significance, likely because of low power. Reportedly, almost half of the unique spike-specific TCRs recognized epitopes lying outside the regions that are mutated in the B.1.351 and B.1.1.7 variants. Because no day 14 peak-response samples were available, repertoires were characterized only after the peak T cell response.

From V the trimming removes 7 bases and from J it removes 6 bases, while the gene matches leave 11 bases of the junction unaccounted for. For CDR1 and CDR2, the germline V gene lists MDHEN and SYDVKM. The CDR3 runs 14 amino acids, cysteine and phenylalanine included. CDR3 DNA only is kept here, 42 bases in frame from base 1. The time point label of this sample denotes: about 28 days (+/-7) after the second vaccine dose. AZD1222 recipients given second doses at about 4 weeks or at about 12 weeks were pooled, since spike-specific TCR depth and breadth were not found to differ between the two schedules. Vaccinee samples came from UK trials COV001 and COV002, including a single-blind randomized controlled phase 2/3 trial of AZD1222 (ChAdOx1 nCoV-19) in healthy adults. Trial participant PBMC samples were collected at day 0 and day 28 after the second dose for TCRbeta chain sequencing.

The chain couples TRBV28 to TRBJ1-2, and 7 junction bases match TRBD1. The TCR was taken from an adult who received the AZD1222 COVID-19 vaccine. This sample comprised peripheral blood, obtained 28 days after the second AZD1222 dose. The DNA sequence follows: TGTGCCAGCATAGGGACCGGGACAGTTAATGGCTACACCTTC. It specifies CASIGTGTVNGYTF.